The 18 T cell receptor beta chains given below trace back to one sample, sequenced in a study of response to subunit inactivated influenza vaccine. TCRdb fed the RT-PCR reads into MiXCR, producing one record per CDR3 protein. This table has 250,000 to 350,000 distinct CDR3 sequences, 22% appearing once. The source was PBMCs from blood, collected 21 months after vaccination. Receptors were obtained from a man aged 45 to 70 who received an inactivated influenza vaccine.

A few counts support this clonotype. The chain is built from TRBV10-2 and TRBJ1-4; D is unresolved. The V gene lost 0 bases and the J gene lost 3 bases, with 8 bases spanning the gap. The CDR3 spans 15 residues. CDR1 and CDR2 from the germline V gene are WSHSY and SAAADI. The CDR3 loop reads CASSESLTANEKLFF. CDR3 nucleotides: TGCGCCAGCAGTGAGTCTTTGACTGCTAATGAAAAACTGTTTTTT.

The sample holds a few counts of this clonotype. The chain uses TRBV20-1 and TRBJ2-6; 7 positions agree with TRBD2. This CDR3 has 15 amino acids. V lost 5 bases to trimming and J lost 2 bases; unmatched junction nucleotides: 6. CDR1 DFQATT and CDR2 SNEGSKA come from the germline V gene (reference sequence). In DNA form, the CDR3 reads TGCAGTGCTTCCCGGGGGGTTGCTGGGGCCAACGTCCTGACTTTC. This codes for CSASRGVAGANVLTF.

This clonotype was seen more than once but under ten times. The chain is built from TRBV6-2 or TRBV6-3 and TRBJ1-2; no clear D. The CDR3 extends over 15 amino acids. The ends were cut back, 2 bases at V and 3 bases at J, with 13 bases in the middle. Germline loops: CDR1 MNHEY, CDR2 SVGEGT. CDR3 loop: CASSYRGRLYYGYTF. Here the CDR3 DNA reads TGTGCCAGCAGTTACAGAGGACGTCTCTACTATGGCTACACCTTC.

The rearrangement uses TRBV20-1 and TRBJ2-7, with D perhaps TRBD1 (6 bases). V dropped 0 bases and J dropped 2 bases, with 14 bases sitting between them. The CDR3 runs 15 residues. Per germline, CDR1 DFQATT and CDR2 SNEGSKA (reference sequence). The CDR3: CSARDHRRDTYEQYF. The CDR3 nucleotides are TGCAGTGCTAGAGACCATCGCCGGGACACCTACGAGCAGTACTTC.

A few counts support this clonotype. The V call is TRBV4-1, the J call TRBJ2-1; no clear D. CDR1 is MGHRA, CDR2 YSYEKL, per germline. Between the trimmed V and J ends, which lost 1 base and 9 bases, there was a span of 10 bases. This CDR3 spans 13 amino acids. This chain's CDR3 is CASSQVLGAEQFF. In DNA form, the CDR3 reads TGCGCCAGCAGCCAAGTTTTAGGTGCTGAGCAGTTCTTC.

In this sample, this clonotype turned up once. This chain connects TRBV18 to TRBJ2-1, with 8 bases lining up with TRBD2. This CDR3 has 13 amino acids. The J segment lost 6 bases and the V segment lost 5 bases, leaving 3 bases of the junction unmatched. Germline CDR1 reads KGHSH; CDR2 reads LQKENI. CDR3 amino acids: CASSAGTSNEQFF. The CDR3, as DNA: TGTGCCAGCTCAGCCGGGACTAGCAATGAGCAGTTCTTC.

In DNA form, the CDR3 reads TGTGCCAGCAGCCGTAGGACAGGAAGAATGAACACTGAAGCTTTCTTT. It specifies CASSRRTGRMNTEAFF. V gene TRBV3-1 combines with J gene TRBJ1-1; 7 positions match TRBD1. Losses at the gene ends were 4 bases for V and 0 bases for J; bases not matched to a gene: 8. This CDR3 comprises 16 residues. Germline assignment: CDR1 LGHDT and CDR2 YNNKEL (reference sequence).

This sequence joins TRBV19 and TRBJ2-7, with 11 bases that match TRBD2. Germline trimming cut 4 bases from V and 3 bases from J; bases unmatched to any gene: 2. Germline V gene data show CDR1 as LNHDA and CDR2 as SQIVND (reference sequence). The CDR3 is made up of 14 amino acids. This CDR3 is CASSKGLADYEQYF. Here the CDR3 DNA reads TGTGCCAGTAGTAAGGGACTAGCGGACTACGAGCAGTACTTC. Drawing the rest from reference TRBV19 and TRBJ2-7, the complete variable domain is DGGITQSPKYLFRKEGQNVTLSCEQNLNHDAMYWYRQDPGQGLRLIYYSQIVNDFQKGDIAEGYSVSREKKESFPLTVTSAQKNPTAFYLCASSKGLADYEQYFGPGTRLTVT.

CDR3 loop: CSASPSEYEQYF. The CDR3 DNA reads as TGCAGTGCTAGCCCTAGCGAGTACGAGCAGTACTTC. V and J are TRBV20-1 and TRBJ2-7; the D gene is possibly TRBD2 (6 bases). The CDR3 has 12 residues. The germline V gene encodes CDR1 DFQATT and CDR2 SNEGSKA (reference sequence). The germline V and J ends were trimmed by 3 bases and 4 bases, with 10 bases remaining between them.

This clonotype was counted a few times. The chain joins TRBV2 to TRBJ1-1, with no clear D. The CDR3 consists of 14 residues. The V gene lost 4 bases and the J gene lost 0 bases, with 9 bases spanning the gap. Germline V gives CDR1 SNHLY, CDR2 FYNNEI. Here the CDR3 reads CASSVGEMNTEAFF. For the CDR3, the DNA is TGTGCCAGCAGTGTTGGCGAAATGAACACTGAAGCTTTCTTT.

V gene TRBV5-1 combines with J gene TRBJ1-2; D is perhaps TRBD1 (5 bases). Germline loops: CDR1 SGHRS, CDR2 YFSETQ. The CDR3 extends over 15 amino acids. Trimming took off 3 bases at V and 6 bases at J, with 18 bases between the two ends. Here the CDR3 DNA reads TGCGCCAGCAGCTCTGGAGGCACAGCAGGGAATGGCTACACCTTC. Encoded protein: CASSSGGTAGNGYTF.

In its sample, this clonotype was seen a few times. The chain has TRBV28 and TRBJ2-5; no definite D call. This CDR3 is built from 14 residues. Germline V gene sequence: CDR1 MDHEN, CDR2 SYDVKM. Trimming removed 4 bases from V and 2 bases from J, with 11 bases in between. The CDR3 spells CASSSDGEQETQYF. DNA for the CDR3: TGTGCCAGCAGTTCGGACGGAGAGCAAGAGACCCAGTACTTC.

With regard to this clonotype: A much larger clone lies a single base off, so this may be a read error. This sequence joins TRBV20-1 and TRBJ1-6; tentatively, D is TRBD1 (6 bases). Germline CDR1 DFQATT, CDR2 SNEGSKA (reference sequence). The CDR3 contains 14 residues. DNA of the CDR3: TGCAGTGTTAGAGGTGCAGGGGCTGATTCACCCCTCCACTTT. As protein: CSVRGAGADSPLHF.

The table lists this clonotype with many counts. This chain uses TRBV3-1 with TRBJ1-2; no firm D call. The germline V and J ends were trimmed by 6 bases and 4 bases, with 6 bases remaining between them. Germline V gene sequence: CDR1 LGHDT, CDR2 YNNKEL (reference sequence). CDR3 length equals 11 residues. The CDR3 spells CASSPLYGYTF. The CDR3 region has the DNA TGTGCCAGCAGTCCCCTCTATGGCTACACCTTC.

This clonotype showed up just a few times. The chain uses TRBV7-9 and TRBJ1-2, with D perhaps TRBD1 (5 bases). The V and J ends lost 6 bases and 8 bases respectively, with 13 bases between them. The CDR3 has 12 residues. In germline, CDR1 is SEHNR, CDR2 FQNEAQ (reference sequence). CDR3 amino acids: CASSYAGTGYTF. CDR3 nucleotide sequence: TGTGCCAGCAGTTACGCAGGGACCGGCTACACCTTC.

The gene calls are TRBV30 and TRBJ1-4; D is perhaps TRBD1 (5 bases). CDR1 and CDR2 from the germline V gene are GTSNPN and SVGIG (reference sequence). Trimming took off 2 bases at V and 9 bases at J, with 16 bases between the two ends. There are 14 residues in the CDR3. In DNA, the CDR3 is TGTGCCTGGAGTATGGGGGTCCAGAATAAAAAACTGTTTTTT. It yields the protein CAWSMGVQNKKLFF.

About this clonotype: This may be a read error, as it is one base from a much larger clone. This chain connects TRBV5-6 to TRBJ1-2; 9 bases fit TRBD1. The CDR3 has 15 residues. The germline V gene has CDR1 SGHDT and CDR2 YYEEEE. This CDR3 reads CASSTLTGGDYAYTF. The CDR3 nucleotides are TGTGCCAGCAGCACACTCACAGGGGGCGACTATGCCTACACCTTC.

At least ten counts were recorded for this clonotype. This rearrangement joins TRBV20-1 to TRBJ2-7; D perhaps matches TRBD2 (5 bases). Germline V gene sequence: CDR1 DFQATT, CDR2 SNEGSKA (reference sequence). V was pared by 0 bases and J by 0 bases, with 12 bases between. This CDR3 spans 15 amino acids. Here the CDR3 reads CSAREGQRNSYEQYF. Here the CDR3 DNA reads TGCAGTGCTAGAGAAGGCCAGCGGAACTCCTACGAGCAGTACTTC.